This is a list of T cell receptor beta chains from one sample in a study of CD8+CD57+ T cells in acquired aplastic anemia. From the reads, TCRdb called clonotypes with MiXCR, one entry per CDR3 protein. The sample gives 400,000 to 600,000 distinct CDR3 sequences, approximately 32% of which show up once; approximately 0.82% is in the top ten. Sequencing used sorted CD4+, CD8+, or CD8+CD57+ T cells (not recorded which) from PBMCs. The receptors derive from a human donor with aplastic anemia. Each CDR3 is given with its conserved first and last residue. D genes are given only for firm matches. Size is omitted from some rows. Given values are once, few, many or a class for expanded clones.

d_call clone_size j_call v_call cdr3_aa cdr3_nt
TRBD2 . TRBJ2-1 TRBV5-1 CASSPGTSNEQFF TGCGCCAGCAGCCCCGGGACTAGCAATGAGCAGTTCTTC
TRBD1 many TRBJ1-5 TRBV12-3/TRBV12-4 CASSGQGNSQPQHF TGTGCCAGCAGCGGACAGGGGAACAGCCAGCCCCAGCATTTT
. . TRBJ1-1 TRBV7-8 CASSPDSRTEAFF TGTGCCAGCAGCCCCGACAGCCGCACTGAAGCTTTCTTT
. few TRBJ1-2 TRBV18 CASSPPSPRDYTF TGTGCCAGCTCACCACCGTCACCGCGGGACTACACCTTC
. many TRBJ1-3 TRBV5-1 CASSLRSSGNTIYF TGCGCCAGCAGCTTGCGGAGCTCTGGAAACACCATATATTTT
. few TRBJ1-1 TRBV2 CASSFTRVPNTEAFF TGTGCCAGCTCCTTTACGCGGGTACCGAACACTGAAGCTTTCTTT
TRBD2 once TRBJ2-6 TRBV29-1 CSVGYPGLAGSGANVPTF TGCAGCGTTGGATACCCGGGACTAGCTGGCTCTGGGGCCAACGTCCCGACTTTC
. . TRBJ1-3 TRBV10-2 CASSSSSLTSGNTIYF TGTGCCAGCAGTTCCTCGTCTCTAACTTCTGGAAACACCATATATTTT
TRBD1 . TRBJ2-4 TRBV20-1 CSAATDRVLSKSIQYF TGCAGTGCCGCGACCGACAGGGTTTTGTCCAAAAGCATTCAGTACTTC
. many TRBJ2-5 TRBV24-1 CATSDGTVKETQYF TGTGCCACCAGTGATGGGACGGTAAAAGAGACCCAGTACTTC
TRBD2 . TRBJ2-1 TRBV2 CASRRLAGDIEQFF TGTGCCAGCAGGCGGTTAGCGGGAGATATTGAGCAGTTCTTC
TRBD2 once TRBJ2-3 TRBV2 CASSASGDSTDTQYF TGTGCCAGCAGTGCCAGCGGGGACAGCACAGATACGCAGTATTTT
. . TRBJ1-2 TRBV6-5 CASSSQGWDHYGYTF TGTGCCAGCAGTTCCCAGGGTTGGGACCACTATGGCTACACCTTC
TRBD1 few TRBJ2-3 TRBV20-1 CSASRVQGAADTQYF TGCAGTGCTAGCCGTGTACAGGGGGCCGCAGATACGCAGTATTTT
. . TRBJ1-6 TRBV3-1 CASRQGFESPLHF TGTGCCAGCAGACAGGGTTTTGAGTCACCCCTCCACTTT
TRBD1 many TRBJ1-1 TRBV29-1 CSVGQGARGTEAFF TGCAGCGTGGGACAGGGGGCGCGGGGCACTGAAGCTTTCTTT
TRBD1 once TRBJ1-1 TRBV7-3 CASSRGGQGGVTEAFF TGTGCCAGCAGCCGAGGAGGCCAGGGGGGGGTAACTGAAGCTTTCTTT
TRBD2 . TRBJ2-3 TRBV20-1 CSASGLADPTDTQYF TGCAGTGCTTCCGGACTAGCGGACCCCACAGATACGCAGTATTTT
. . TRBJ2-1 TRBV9 CASSARVVHYNEQFF TGTGCCAGCAGCGCCAGGGTCGTTCACTACAATGAGCAGTTCTTC
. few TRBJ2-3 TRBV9 CASSGPGGADTQYF TGTGCCAGCTCAGGGCCCGGCGGGGCAGATACGCAGTATTTT
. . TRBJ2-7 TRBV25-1 CASSDSTLTRWEQYF TGTGCCAGCAGTGATTCGACCCTGACCAGGTGGGAGCAGTACTTC
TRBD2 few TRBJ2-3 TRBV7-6 CASSSGTSYTDTQYF TGTGCCAGCAGTTCCGGGACTAGCTACACAGATACGCAGTATTTT
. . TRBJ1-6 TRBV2 CASSVGGTLHF TGTGCCAGCAGTGTTGGGGGTACCCTCCACTTT
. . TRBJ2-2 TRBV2 CASSRAGEAGELFF TGTGCCAGCAGCCGGGCCGGGGAGGCCGGGGAGCTGTTTTTT
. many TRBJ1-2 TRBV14 CASSPGTNLYGYTF TGTGCCAGCAGCCCCGGGACCAACCTCTATGGCTACACCTTC